This entry features one T cell receptor beta chain sequence. Its antigen is unknown. These data belong to a study of T cells after yellow fever vaccination. Study-wide findings and caveats: It was a small share of clonotypes that appeared in both CD4 and CD8 compartments.

V was pared by 2 bases and J by 4 bases, with 18 bases between. The CDR3 has 16 amino acids. Germline CDR1 DFQATT, CDR2 SNEGSKA (reference sequence). 5'RACE template switching generated TCR cDNA, adding a universal primer site and UMIs. From the 5' RACE reads, TCRdb called clonotypes with MiXCR, one entry per CDR3 protein. The sample carries a few hundred thousand distinct CDR3 sequences, 15% to 20% recorded once. The receptor was derived from a man between 25 and 39 years old who received the YFV17D yellow fever vaccine. The source material was PBMCs, sampled 15 days after the yellow fever booster vaccination. The chain recombines TRBV20-1 with TRBJ2-1; perhaps TRBD2 as D (7 bases). The CDR3 nucleotides are TGCAGTGCTAGAAGCTCGAGGGGAGGGGGTTACAATGAGCAGTTCTTC. This codes for CSARSSRGGGYNEQFF.